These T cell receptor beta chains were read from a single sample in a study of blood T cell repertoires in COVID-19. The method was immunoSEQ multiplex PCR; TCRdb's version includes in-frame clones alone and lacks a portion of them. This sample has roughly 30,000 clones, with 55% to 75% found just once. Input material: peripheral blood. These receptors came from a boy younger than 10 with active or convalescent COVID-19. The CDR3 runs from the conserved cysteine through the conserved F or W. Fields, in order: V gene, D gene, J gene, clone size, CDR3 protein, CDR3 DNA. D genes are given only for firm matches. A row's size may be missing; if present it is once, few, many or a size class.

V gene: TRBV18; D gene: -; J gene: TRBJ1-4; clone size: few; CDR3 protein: CASSPPSTGANEKLFF; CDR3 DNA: TGTGCCAGCTCACCTCCTTCAACGGGGGCTAATGAAAAACTGTTTTTT
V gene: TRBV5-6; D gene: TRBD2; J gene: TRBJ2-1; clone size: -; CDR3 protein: CASSFTSGGNNEQFF; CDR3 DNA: TGTGCCAGCAGCTTTACTAGCGGGGGTAACAATGAGCAGTTCTTC
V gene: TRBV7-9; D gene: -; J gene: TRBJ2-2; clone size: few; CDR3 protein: CAIWQIPGELFF; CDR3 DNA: TGTGCCATCTGGCAAATACCCGGGGAGCTGTTTTTT
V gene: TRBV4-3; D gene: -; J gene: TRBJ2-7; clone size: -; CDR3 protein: CASSQDFSTLGTYEQYF; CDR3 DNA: TGCGCCAGCAGCCAAGATTTTTCCACCCTTGGCACCTACGAGCAGTACTTC
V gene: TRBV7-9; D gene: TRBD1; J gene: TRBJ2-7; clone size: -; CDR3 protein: CAGVRTGGYEQYF; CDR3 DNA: TGTGCCGGGGTGCGGACAGGGGGGTACGAGCAGTACTTC
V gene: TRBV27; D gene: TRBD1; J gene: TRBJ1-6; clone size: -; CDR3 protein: CASKTQTGRNSPLHF; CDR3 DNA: TGTGCCAGCAAAACCCAGACAGGGAGGAATTCACCCCTCCACTTT
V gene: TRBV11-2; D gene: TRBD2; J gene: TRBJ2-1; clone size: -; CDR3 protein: CASSLVLAGDYNEQFF; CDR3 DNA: TGTGCCAGCAGCTTAGTACTAGCGGGAGACTACAATGAGCAGTTCTTC
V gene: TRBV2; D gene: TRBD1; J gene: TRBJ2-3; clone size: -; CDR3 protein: CASRGTGWTDTQYF; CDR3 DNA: TGTGCCAGCCGGGGGACAGGGTGGACAGATACGCAGTATTTT
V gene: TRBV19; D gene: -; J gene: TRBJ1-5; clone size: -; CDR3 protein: CASSVQGDGQPQHF; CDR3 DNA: TGTGCCAGTAGTGTACAGGGCGACGGTCAGCCCCAGCATTTT
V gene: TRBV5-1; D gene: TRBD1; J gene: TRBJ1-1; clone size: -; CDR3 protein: CASSSYTGGSGTEAFF; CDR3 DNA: TGCGCCAGCAGCTCGTACACAGGGGGCTCTGGCACTGAAGCTTTCTTT
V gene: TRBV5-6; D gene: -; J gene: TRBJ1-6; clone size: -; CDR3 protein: CASNQYNSPLHF; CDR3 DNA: TGTGCCAGCAACCAGTATAATTCACCCCTCCACTTT
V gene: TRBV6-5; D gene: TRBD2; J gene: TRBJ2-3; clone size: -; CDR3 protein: CASSLSSGGARTQYF; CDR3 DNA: TGTGCCAGCAGTTTATCTAGCGGGGGGGCCCGGACGCAGTATTTT
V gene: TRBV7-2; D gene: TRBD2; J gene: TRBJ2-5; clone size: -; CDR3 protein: CASSLQVRGGPRETQYF; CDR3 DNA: TGTGCCAGCAGCTTACAAGTTCGGGGGGGGCCGCGGGAGACCCAGTACTTC
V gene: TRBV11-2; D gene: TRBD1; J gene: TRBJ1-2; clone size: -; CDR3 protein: CASSRPGTASRYGYTF; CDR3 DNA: TGTGCCAGCAGCCGCCCCGGGACAGCCTCTAGGTATGGCTACACCTTC
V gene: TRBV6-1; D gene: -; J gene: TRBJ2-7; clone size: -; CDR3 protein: CASSEALSVSYEQYF; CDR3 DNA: TGTGCCAGCAGTGAAGCGCTGAGCGTCTCCTACGAGCAGTACTTC